This entry describes one TCR beta chain. The sample originates from a study of control samples from healthy donors and cancer patients. Some clones are missing from TCRdb's copy, which holds only in-frame ones; the method was immunoSEQ multiplex PCR. The repertoire holds 150,000 to 200,000 clones, with 85% to 90% as singletons. This CDR3 is 15 amino acids long. Trimming at V came to 4 bases and at J to 10 bases, leaving 9 bases not matched to a gene. Germline loops: CDR1 SGHDT, CDR2 YYEEEE. The specimen sequenced was blood. The J gene is TRBJ2-1, the V gene TRBV5-6, with 12 bases fitting TRBD2. This TCR was sampled from a man aged 18 to 29 in good health. The chain's CDR3 is CASSPGLAGPGEQFF. The CDR3 coding sequence is TGTGCCAGCAGCCCCGGACTAGCGGGGCCGGGGGAGCAGTTCTTC.